Shown below are 22 T cell receptor beta chains from a single sample sequenced in a study of CD8 T cells in Susac syndrome. RNA was extracted with the RNeasy kit, and a quantity of roughly 0.5 to 1 ug was reverse transcribed using random hexamers. In TCRdb, the immunoSEQ multiplex PCR reads were re-called with MiXCR into one record per CDR3 protein. The sample carries over 120,000 distinct CDR3 sequences, around 95% recorded once. The sequencing sample was made of CD4+ T cells from PBMCs. The receptors were gathered from a human donor with Susac syndrome.

V is TRBV21-1 and J is TRBJ2-1; the table's D call of TRBD2 was not tested on the DNA. TRBV21-1 is given as a pseudogene. The CDR3 contains 11 residues. The CDR3: CASSKGLQQFF. CDR3 DNA: TGTGCCAGCAGCAAGGGACTACAGCAGTTCTTC.

CDR3 residues: CASSSTGVGTDTQYF. CDR3 DNA: TGTGCCAGCAGTTCGACAGGGGTCGGCACAGATACGCAGTATTTT. The rearrangement joins TRBV7-2 to TRBJ2-3; 8 nucleotides agree with TRBD1. This CDR3 spans 15 amino acids. The germline V gene has CDR1 SGHTA and CDR2 FQGNSA. Trimming at V came to 6 bases and at J to 1 base, leaving 6 bases not matched to a gene.

The J gene is TRBJ2-2, the V gene TRBV25-1; no clear D. Trimming removed 3 bases at V and 7 bases at J, with 9 bases between. The CDR3 has 13 residues. Germline CDR1 reads MGHDK; CDR2 reads SYGVNS. CDR3 nucleotide sequence: TGTGCCAGCAGTGACTCCCTCGGCGGGGAGCTGTTTTTT. This encodes CASSDSLGGELFF.

The chain employs TRBV20-1 and TRBJ2-6; D is undetermined. Trimming removed 0 bases at V and 0 bases at J, with 6 bases between. Germline V gene data show CDR1 as DFQATT and CDR2 as SNEGSKA (reference sequence). The CDR3 length is 15 residues. The CDR3 region has the DNA TGCAGTGCTAGAGATCTCCGCTCTGGGGCCAACGTCCTGACTTTC. It is translated as CSARDLRSGANVLTF.

The J gene is TRBJ1-1, the V gene TRBV30, with D possibly being TRBD1 (5 bases). The CDR3 spans 11 residues. CDR1 is GTSNPN, CDR2 SVGIG, per germline (reference sequence). V lost 5 bases and J 7 bases, leaving 11 bases between the germline ends. CDR3 loop: CAWATESEAFF. The CDR3 DNA is TGTGCCTGGGCGACAGAAAGTGAAGCTTTCTTT.

This chain uses TRBV4-2 with TRBJ2-6, with D uncertain. Trimming stripped 0 bases from V and 0 bases from J, with 3 bases between. The germline V gene has CDR1 LGHNA and CDR2 YNFKEQ. The CDR3 loop spans 15 amino acids. The CDR3, as DNA: TGTGCCAGCAGCCAAGAACCCTCTGGGGCCAACGTCCTGACTTTC. This sequence encodes CASSQEPSGANVLTF.

The CDR3, as DNA: TGTGCCTGGAGTGGGTCCTACGAGCAGTACTTC. The encoded protein is CAWSGSYEQYF. This chain joins TRBV30 and TRBJ2-7; no clear D. Deletions cut 1 base from V and 1 base from J, with 2 bases between. Germline CDR1 reads GTSNPN; CDR2 reads SVGIG (reference sequence). There are 11 residues in the CDR3.

The genes are TRBV4-1 and TRBJ2-1, with a possible D match to TRBD1 (6 bases). Looked up from germline, CDR1 is MGHRA and CDR2 is YSYEKL. Trimming shortened V by 0 bases and J by 0 bases, and 6 bases separated the two germline ends. There are 15 residues in the CDR3. DNA of the CDR3: TGCGCCAGCAGCCAAGAGACAGGCTCCTACAATGAGCAGTTCTTC. Translated: CASSQETGSYNEQFF.

The gene calls are TRBV20-1 and TRBJ1-1; no clear D gene. CDR1 is DFQATT, CDR2 SNEGSKA, per germline (reference sequence). V was trimmed by 2 bases and J by 1 base, leaving 14 bases between them. CDR3 length equals 15 residues. The CDR3 DNA is TGCAGTGCTAGAACGCTCAGGTCGGGGAACACTGAAGCTTTCTTT. Translation: CSARTLRSGNTEAFF.

The chain is built from TRBV20-1 and TRBJ2-3, with 8 bases aligning to TRBD2. The CDR3 is made up of 14 amino acids. Unmatched junction bases numbered 6, after V lost 5 bases and J lost 2 bases. Germline lookup yields CDR1 DFQATT and CDR2 SNEGSKA (reference sequence). CDR3 sequence (DNA): TGCAGTGCTTCAGCGGGGGCGCTCACAGATACGCAGTATTTT. Residues: CSASAGALTDTQYF.

This chain links TRBV7-8 with TRBJ2-1, with TRBD1 identical over 9 bases. The J segment lost 8 bases and the V segment lost 1 base, leaving 9 bases of the junction unmatched. The CDR3 runs to 16 residues. From germline, CDR1 is SGHVS and CDR2 FQNEAQ. The DNA for the CDR3 is TGTGCCAGCAGCTTAGGGCTCGGACAGGGGATGGATGAGCAGTTCTTC. This sequence encodes CASSLGLGQGMDEQFF.

The chain uses TRBV5-6 and TRBJ1-2; D gene ambiguous. V lost 7 bases and J 4 bases, leaving 17 bases between the germline ends. Looked up from germline, CDR1 is SGHDT and CDR2 is YYEEEE. CDR3 length: 14 amino acids. CDR3 sequence reads: CASSPRTGFYGYTF. Here the CDR3 DNA reads TGTGCCAGCTCCCCCCGTACCGGTTTCTATGGCTACACCTTC.

This clonotype was detected a few times. At one end, the junction sequence differs from germline, possibly due to a read error. The J gene is TRBJ2-5, the V gene TRBV7-7; D is unclear. Germline values: CDR1 SSHAT, CDR2 FNYEAQ (reference sequence). The CDR3 sequence is 13 residues long. Written as DNA, the CDR3 is TGTGCTAGCAGCTTAGCCTTCCAAGAGACCCAGTACTTC. Protein sequence: CASSLAFQETQYF. Full variable domain (rest looked up from reference TRBV7-7 and TRBJ2-5): GAGVSQSPRYKVTKRGQDVTLRCDPISSHATLYWYQQALGQGPEFLTYFNYEAQPDKSGLPSDRFSAERPEGSISTLTIQRTEQRDSAMYRCASSLAFQETQYFGPGTRLLVL.

The chain employs TRBV4-3 and TRBJ1-1; TRBD1 matches at 7 bases. The germline gives CDR1 LGHNA, CDR2 YSLEER. The CDR3 loop spans 15 amino acids. Trimming took 1 base from V and 1 from J; bases not matched to a gene: 3. DNA for the CDR3: TGCGCCAGCAGCCAAGTCAGGGGGACGAACACTGAAGCTTTCTTT. Residues: CASSQVRGTNTEAFF.

CDR3 sequence: CASSYSYLSRGQQRGELFF. CDR3 bases: TGTGCCAGCAGTTACTCCTACTTATCCCGGGGCCAGCAACGCGGGGAGCTGTTTTTT. The V and J genes are TRBV6-5 and TRBJ2-2; D tentatively reads TRBD1 or TRBD2 (5 bases each). V was clipped by 0 bases and J by 7 bases, with 24 bases between them. This CDR3 has 19 amino acids. The germline V gene has CDR1 MNHEY and CDR2 SVGAGI.

This sequence joins TRBV28 and TRBJ1-2, with 9 nucleotides matching TRBD1. With 5 bases clipped from V and 8 bases from J, the junction kept 12 bases outside the gene matches. Germline-derived CDR1 and CDR2 are MDHEN and SYDVKM. The CDR3 contains 15 residues. The CDR3 DNA reads as TGTGCCAGCAGTCGCGGCCCGGGACAGGGCCACGGCTACACCTTC. Residues: CASSRGPGQGHGYTF.

The chain joins TRBV4-1 to TRBJ1-1; D might be TRBD1 (6 bases). Germline CDR1 is MGHRA and CDR2 is YSYEKL. Trimming pared 6 bases from V and 1 base from J, leaving 12 bases between. CDR3 length equals 14 residues. This chain's CDR3 is CASRDGQRNTEAFF. The CDR3, as DNA: TGCGCCAGCAGGGACGGACAGAGGAACACTGAAGCTTTCTTT.

This rearrangement joins TRBV6-6 to TRBJ1-6; D gene unclear. Deletions cut 2 bases from V and 8 bases from J, with 10 bases between. The CDR3 extends over 14 amino acids. Germline values: CDR1 MNHNY, CDR2 SVGAGI (reference sequence). The CDR3 DNA is TGTGCCAGCAGTTACATCGGGAAGGATTCACCCCTCCACTTT. The encoded protein is CASSYIGKDSPLHF.

The CDR3 region is CASSQAGFQPQHF. In nucleotides, the CDR3 is TGCGCCAGCAGCCAAGCCGGGTTTCAGCCCCAGCATTTT. The chain uses TRBV4-1 and TRBJ1-5; D is unresolved. Trimming took 1 base from V and 6 from J, leaving 7 bases between them. Germline V gene data show CDR1 as MGHRA and CDR2 as YSYEKL. The CDR3 contains 13 residues.

The chain couples TRBV30 to TRBJ1-5; perhaps TRBD1 as D (6 bases). This CDR3 region has 14 residues. The V gene's germline CDR1 is GTSNPN and CDR2 SVGIG (reference sequence). V lost 5 bases and J 6 bases, leaving 17 bases between the germline ends. DNA of the CDR3: TGTGCCTGGGATTTGGGACACGATAGTCAGCCCCAGCATTTT. This encodes CAWDLGHDSQPQHF.

V usage is TRBV7-2 and J usage is TRBJ2-3; the D gene is possibly TRBD2 (6 bases). Trimming stripped 5 bases from V and 4 bases from J, with 16 bases between. This CDR3 contains 15 residues. CDR1 is SGHTA, CDR2 FQGNSA, per germline. DNA for the CDR3: TGTGCCAGCAGCGTGCTGGAGGGCCGCGCAGATACGCAGTATTTT. It yields the protein CASSVLEGRADTQYF.

This clonotype was counted only a few times. The V call is TRBV7-8, the J call TRBJ1-2; D perhaps matches TRBD1 (5 bases). From germline, CDR1 is SGHVS and CDR2 FQNEAQ. The CDR3 totals 15 residues. V was shortened by 5 bases and J by 4 bases, with 17 bases between the two germline ends. CDR3 sequence (DNA): TGTGCCAGCAGCATCGGGACGGGGGAGGGCTATGGCTACACCTTC. Its protein is CASSIGTGEGYGYTF.